The sample holds a few counts of the clone carrying this T cell receptor (beta chain). This entry belongs to a study of T and B cells in COVID-19 patients. BIOMED2 TRB-A/B primer pools were used in multiplex TRB PCR. TCRdb fed the multiplex PCR reads into MiXCR, producing one record per CDR3 protein. Of several thousand distinct CDR3 sequences listed, around 30% are singletons. Germline V gives CDR1 LNHNV, CDR2 YYDKDF (reference sequence). V was pared by 0 bases and J by 4 bases, with 5 bases of the junction left unmatched. The CDR3 totals 16 residues. Blood genomic DNA input for TRB amplification was roughly 250-500 ng.

This sequence joins TRBV15 and TRBJ1-4; 7 bases map to TRBD1. The sequencing sample was made of blood. The clonotype was recovered from a human donor who had recovered from COVID-19. CDR3 bases: TGTGCCACCAGCAGAGATCTGGGACAGCTTAATGAAAAACTGTTTTTT. Protein sequence: CATSRDLGQLNEKLFF.